This entry concerns a single TCR beta chain. The data originate from a study of technical replicates of blood from a few donors. The CDR3 runs 16 residues. Germline V lookup: CDR1 SGHRS, CDR2 YFSETQ. Trimming took 4 bases from V and 2 from J, leaving 17 bases between them. The assay was immunoSEQ multiplex PCR, and TCRdb's table has in-frame clones only and misses some. The profile covers fewer than 90,000 clones, with roughly 90% appearing a single time and 0.42% taken by the ten largest. This chain joins TRBV5-1 and TRBJ2-3; D is possibly TRBD2 (6 bases). The sequencing input was T cells isolated from PBMCs. This clonotype originated in a human donor in good health. CDR3 region: CASSLRIRETTDTQYF. As DNA, the CDR3 is TGCGCCAGCAGCCTCAGGATCCGGGAGACCACAGATACGCAGTATTTT.